This T cell receptor beta chain was retrieved from a study of Graves' ophthalmopathy and Graves' hyperthyroidism. Study overall: Untreated patients at initial diagnosis provided peripheral blood.

CDR1 MDHEN and CDR2 SYDVKM come from the germline V gene. The CDR3 loop spans 16 amino acids. J gave up 3 bases and V 5 bases, and 10 bases lay outside the gene matches. RNA transcripts provided the template for amplifying TCR beta CDR3 regions. HTBI primers primed a first-round RT-PCR, and a second-round multiplex PCR followed. TCRdb fed the multiplex PCR reads into MiXCR, producing one record per CDR3 protein. This sample yields 450,000 or so distinct CDR3 sequences, of which roughly an eighth are seen a single time; more than 8.5% belongs to the top ten. This clonotype came up many times. The sequencing input was blood. The chain carries TRBV28 and TRBJ1-5; 7 positions match TRBD1. This clonotype was sampled from a woman aged 30 to 39 with Graves' ophthalmopathy. CDR3 DNA sequence: TGTGCCAGCAGTCCCTCTACCGGGACAGTCAATCAGCCCCAGCATTTT. It translates to CASSPSTGTVNQPQHF.